These 27 T cell receptor beta chains came from one sample sequenced in a study of human T cells and chemical hapten exposure. Time point: pre-sensitization, week 0. The treatment was: therapeutic diphenylcyclopropenone sensitization with weekly scalp DPC. TCRdb reprocessed the RACE reads via MiXCR and lists one record per CDR3 protein. This sample carries 60,000 or so distinct CDR3 sequences, approximately 9.9% of them seen once, and the ten largest clones take around 9.5%. This material consisted of whole blood, taken in connection with sensitization to the hapten diphenylcyclopropenone (DPC). These receptors were taken from a middle-aged man with alopecia areata. Some clones in this sample may be carry-over from other donors' samples.

The sample holds many counts of this clonotype. The gene calls are TRBV11-3 and TRBJ2-2; D remains unclear. CDR3 length: 14 residues. Between the trimmed V and J ends, which lost 1 base and 2 bases, there was a span of 5 bases. Looked up from germline, CDR1 is SGHNT and CDR2 is YENEEA. The CDR3 here is CASSLVSNTGELFF. The DNA for the CDR3 is TGTGCCAGCAGCTTAGTCAGTAACACCGGGGAGCTGTTTTTT.

This clonotype was observed at least ten times. The chain combines TRBV6-1 with TRBJ1-1; D perhaps matches TRBD1 (6 bases). The CDR3 is 13 residues long. V was clipped by 5 bases and J by 7 bases, with 14 bases between them. Germline lookup yields CDR1 MNHNS and CDR2 SASEGT. The CDR3 DNA sequence: TGTGCCAGCAGTCCCGGACAGCGCCTTGAAGCTTTCTTT. This sequence encodes CASSPGQRLEAFF.

This clonotype was seen many times. This chain connects TRBV10-3 to TRBJ2-5; 13 bases line up with TRBD2. CDR3 size: 18 residues. V lost 0 bases, J lost 4 bases, and 8 bases stayed unmatched. Germline V gives CDR1 ENHRY, CDR2 SYGVKD. CDR3 amino acids: CAISESWTSGSMTETQYF. CDR3 DNA: TGTGCCATCAGTGAGTCCTGGACTAGCGGGAGTATGACAGAGACCCAGTACTTC.

This clonotype came up a few times. The genes are TRBV27 and TRBJ2-7; D not certain. This CDR3 contains 14 residues. V lost 6 bases and J 2 bases, leaving 14 bases between the germline ends. The germline gives CDR1 MNHEY, CDR2 SMNVEV (reference sequence). The CDR3 DNA reads as TGTGCCAGCAGAAAGGGTGACACCGCCTACGAGCAGTACTTC. This codes for CASRKGDTAYEQYF.

There are a few counts of this clonotype. The chain employs TRBV5-6 and TRBJ1-1, with unresolved D. V lost 7 bases, J lost 2 bases, and 9 bases lay in between. Germline V gene data show CDR1 as SGHDT and CDR2 as YYEEEE. This CDR3 is built from 12 residues. In DNA, the CDR3 is TGTGCCAGCGGTCCCGCAAACACTGAAGCTTTCTTT. Its protein is CASGPANTEAFF.

This clonotype came up a few times. The chain is built from TRBV28 and TRBJ2-5, with D possibly TRBD2 on 6 matching bases. Trimming shortened V by 4 bases and J by 7 bases, and 16 bases separated the two germline ends. From germline, CDR1 is MDHEN and CDR2 SYDVKM. The length of the CDR3 is 14 residues. CDR3 sequence: CASSYGILGGTQYF. Here the CDR3 DNA reads TGTGCCAGCAGTTACGGGATCCTGGGGGGGACCCAGTACTTC.

This clonotype was recorded many times. This chain connects TRBV18 to TRBJ2-3, with D possibly matching TRBD1 (5 bases). Germline V gives CDR1 KGHSH, CDR2 LQKENI. V lost 2 bases and J 4 bases, leaving 13 bases between the germline ends. The CDR3 runs 15 residues. The CDR3 protein is CASSPKDTPSDTQYF. The CDR3 DNA follows: TGTGCCAGCTCACCAAAGGACACTCCGTCAGATACGCAGTATTTT. The complete variable domain, with remaining parts taken from reference TRBV18 and TRBJ2-3, reads NAGVMQNPRHLVRRRGQEARLRCSPMKGHSHVYWYRQLPEEGLKFMVYLQKENIIDESGMPKERFSAEFPKEGPSILRIQQVVRGDSAAYFCASSPKDTPSDTQYFGPGTRLTVL.

This clonotype was counted many times. V and J are TRBV12-3 or TRBV12-4 and TRBJ2-2; a weak D match, TRBD1 (6 bases). Between the trimmed V and J ends, which lost 3 bases and 3 bases, there was a span of 14 bases. The CDR3 spans 16 residues. The CDR3 sequence is CASSLGAARHTGELFF. The CDR3 nucleotides read TGTGCCAGCAGTTTGGGGGCAGCCCGACACACCGGGGAGCTGTTTTTT.

This clonotype was observed many times. This chain connects TRBV19 to TRBJ2-7, with D tentatively TRBD1 (5 bases). The V gene's germline CDR1 is LNHDA and CDR2 SQIVND (reference sequence). CDR3 length equals 12 residues. The V and J ends lost 6 bases and 4 bases respectively, with 10 bases between them. The CDR3 region has the DNA TGTGCCAGTAGCAAAGACAGATACGAGCAGTACTTC. Residues: CASSKDRYEQYF.

This clonotype was seen only a few times. The chain employs TRBV7-9 and TRBJ1-6; TRBD1 aligns across 7 bases. With 0 bases clipped from V and 5 bases from J, the junction kept 1 base outside the gene matches. The germline gives CDR1 SEHNR, CDR2 FQNEAQ (reference sequence). The CDR3 totals 15 residues. In DNA, the CDR3 is TGTGCCAGCAGCTTAGCCGGGACAGATAATTCACCCCTCCACTTT. Amino acids: CASSLAGTDNSPLHF.

This clonotype occurred many times. This sequence joins TRBV7-2 and TRBJ2-1, with 14 bases lining up with TRBD2. CDR3 length: 17 residues. V shed 5 bases, J shed 6 bases, and the junction held 9 bases outside the gene matches. The germline CDR1 and CDR2 sequences are SGHTA and FQGNSA. The CDR3 region is CASSSGLAGGGSNEQFF. The CDR3 DNA sequence: TGTGCCAGCAGCAGCGGACTAGCGGGGGGTGGGAGCAATGAGCAGTTCTTC.

Comments on this clonotype: Being one base from a much bigger clone, this may be a read error. In this CDR3 the conserved last residue, phenylalanine or tryptophan, is missing, so a read error is likely. The chain is built from TRBV18 and TRBJ2-7; D remains unclear. Germline V CDR1 and CDR2: KGHSH, LQKENI. This CDR3 comprises 14 residues. The V end was cut by 6 bases, the J end by 0 bases, with 12 bases between. The CDR3 is CASSPTGSSYEQYY. CDR3 coding DNA: TGTGCCAGCTCGCCTACGGGCAGCTCCTACGAGCAGTACTAC.

This clonotype was recorded many times. This chain connects TRBV2 to TRBJ1-1; TRBD1 matches at 7 bases. Trimming took 1 base from V and 2 from J; bases not matched to a gene: 7. The CDR3 sequence is 16 residues long. Germline V CDR1 and CDR2: SNHLY, FYNNEI. The CDR3 coding sequence is TGTGCCAGCAGTGAAGTCCAGGGGGGTCCCAACACTGAAGCTTTCTTT. Encoded protein: CASSEVQGGPNTEAFF.

The chain couples TRBV9 to TRBJ1-2; D might be TRBD1 (5 bases). The CDR3 contains 17 residues. Germline lookup yields CDR1 SGDLS and CDR2 YYNGEE. V shed 4 bases and J shed 4 bases, with 23 bases lying between them. The CDR3 coding sequence is TGTGCCAGCAGCCTTGGGGGGATTTATGGCGTACTCTATGGCTACACCTTC. Its translation is CASSLGGIYGVLYGYTF.

This clonotype has ten or more counts. The chain joins TRBV3-1 to TRBJ1-2, with D unresolved. V lost 1 base and J lost 3, with 12 bases in between. The germline gives CDR1 LGHDT, CDR2 YNNKEL (reference sequence). This CDR3 is 15 amino acids long. The CDR3 DNA reads TGTGCCAGCAGCCAAGTAGGCAGGAGCTACTATGGCTACACCTTC. Amino acids: CASSQVGRSYYGYTF.

CDR3 DNA: TGTGCCAGCAGCCAGGAGGGACACGAGCAGTACTTC. Protein: CASSQEGHEQYF. This chain links TRBV7-9 with TRBJ2-7; D perhaps matches TRBD2 (6 bases). This CDR3 region has 12 residues. V dropped 5 bases and J dropped 5 bases, with 10 bases sitting between them. Germline V gives CDR1 SEHNR, CDR2 FQNEAQ (reference sequence).

This clonotype was observed a few times. V usage is TRBV7-9 and J usage is TRBJ1-2; D unclear. V was cut by 6 bases and J by 1 base, with 9 bases left in between. There are 13 residues in the CDR3. Germline V gene lookup returns CDR1 SEHNR and CDR2 FQNEAQ (reference sequence). The CDR3 DNA reads as TGTGCCAGCAGGGCTTTGGTTAACTATGGCTACACCTTC. Translated, it gives CASRALVNYGYTF.

This clonotype was picked up many times. The rearrangement uses TRBV9 and TRBJ1-2; no clear D. CDR3 size: 13 residues. Trimming cost V 4 bases and J 8 bases, with 15 bases left between them. CDR1 is SGDLS and CDR2 is YYNGEE in the germline V gene. DNA for the CDR3: TGTGCCAGCAGCCACATAGGTGGCCAAGGCTACACCTTC. Encoded protein: CASSHIGGQGYTF.

The chain is built from TRBV20-1 and TRBJ2-7; TRBD1 agrees at 10 bases. CDR3 length: 14 amino acids. Germline values: CDR1 DFQATT, CDR2 SNEGSKA (reference sequence). The V gene end was trimmed by 6 bases and the J gene end by 4 bases; junction bases not matched to a gene: 9. The CDR3 coding sequence is TGCAGTGCAACGCCGACAGGGGGCGGTTACGAGCAGTACTTC. It yields the protein CSATPTGGGYEQYF.

The chain links TRBV28 to TRBJ1-5; the D gene is possibly TRBD1 (6 bases). This CDR3 region has 14 residues. V lost 3 bases to trimming and J lost 2 bases, with 8 bases between them. Germline assignment: CDR1 MDHEN and CDR2 SYDVKM. The CDR3 DNA follows: TGTGCCAGCAGTTTCGCAGGGGGCAATCAGCCCCAGCATTTT. It translates to CASSFAGGNQPQHF.

The chain links TRBV10-3 to TRBJ2-3; 8 bases line up with TRBD1. V shed 4 bases, J shed 3 bases, and the junction held 6 bases outside the gene matches. Germline CDR1 reads ENHRY; CDR2 reads SYGVKD. The CDR3 is 15 residues long. The CDR3 DNA follows: TGTGCCATCAGTGTGCTGGGACAGGCAACAGATACGCAGTATTTT. It codes for CAISVLGQATDTQYF.

In this sample, this clonotype turned up a few times. V and J are TRBV7-3 and TRBJ1-1; no firm D call. Between the trimmed V and J ends, which lost 1 base and 4 bases, there was a span of 7 bases. This CDR3 comprises 13 residues. CDR1 is SGHTA, CDR2 FQGTGA, per germline. The CDR3 region is CASSLKGGTEAFF. The CDR3 DNA reads TGTGCCAGCAGCTTAAAGGGCGGCACTGAAGCTTTCTTT.

This clonotype has more than one count but fewer than ten. The rearrangement joins TRBV4-3 to TRBJ1-2; D gene ambiguous. Germline V gene lookup returns CDR1 LGHNA and CDR2 YSLEER. Trimming shortened V by 0 bases and J by 2 bases, and 16 bases separated the two germline ends. This CDR3 contains 17 residues. The CDR3 DNA follows: TGCGCCAGCAGCCAAGATCGACGGCAGGTGGACAACTATGGCTACACCTTC. Translated, it gives CASSQDRRQVDNYGYTF.

This clonotype occurred a few times. The rearrangement links TRBV27 to TRBJ2-7; 7 bases are a match to TRBD1. The CDR3 is made up of 14 amino acids. CDR1 and CDR2 (germline): MNHEY, SMNVEV (reference sequence). V lost 8 bases to trimming and J lost 6 bases; unmatched junction nucleotides: 13. CDR3 in amino acids: CASANPGQSGEQYF. CDR3 coding DNA: TGTGCCAGCGCGAACCCGGGACAGTCGGGCGAGCAGTACTTC.

This clonotype appeared a few times. The chain joins TRBV28 to TRBJ1-1; a weak D match, TRBD1 (5 bases). From germline, CDR1 is MDHEN and CDR2 SYDVKM. Trimming left V 2 bases short and J 5 bases short, with 9 bases between. The CDR3 length is 13 residues. The CDR3 region is CASSLPQGTEAFF. Written as DNA, the CDR3 is TGTGCCAGCAGTTTACCGCAGGGAACTGAAGCTTTCTTT.

Ten or more counts support this clonotype. The chain is built from TRBV28 and TRBJ2-7, with D uncertain. The germline CDR1 and CDR2 sequences are MDHEN and SYDVKM. This CDR3 spans 13 amino acids. The V end was cut by 7 bases, the J end by 6 bases, with 16 bases between. The CDR3 protein is CASKYHVGTEQYF. The CDR3 nucleotides read TGTGCCAGCAAATACCACGTAGGCACCGAGCAGTACTTC. The complete variable domain, with remaining parts taken from reference TRBV28 and TRBJ2-7, reads DVKVTQSSRYLVKRTGEKVFLECVQDMDHENMFWYRQDPGLGLRLIYFSYDVKMKEKGDIPEGYSVSREKKERFSLILESASTNQTSMYLCASKYHVGTEQYFGPGTRLTVT.

The table lists this clonotype with many counts. The chain joins TRBV11-2 to TRBJ1-2; 7 positions agree with TRBD1. Per germline, CDR1 SGHAT and CDR2 FQNNGV. The CDR3 runs to 14 residues. Trimming cost V 1 base and J 5 bases; bases outside gene matches: 4. The CDR3 DNA is TGTGCCAGCAGCTTAGTAGCGGGACAGTATGGCTACACCTTC. Protein: CASSLVAGQYGYTF.